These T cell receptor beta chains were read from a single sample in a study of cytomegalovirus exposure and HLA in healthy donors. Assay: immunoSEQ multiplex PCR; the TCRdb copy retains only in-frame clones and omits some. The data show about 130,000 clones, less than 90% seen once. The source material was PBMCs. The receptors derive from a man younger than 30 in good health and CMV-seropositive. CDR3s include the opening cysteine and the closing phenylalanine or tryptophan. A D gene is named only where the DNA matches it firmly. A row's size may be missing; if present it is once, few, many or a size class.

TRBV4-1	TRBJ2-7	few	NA	TGCGCCAGCAGCCAAGTTACAGGGATTTCCTACGAGCAGTACTTC	CASSQVTGISYEQYF
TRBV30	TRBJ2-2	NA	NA	TGTGCCTGGGGCATAGGACTTACGAACACCGGGGAGCTGTTTTTT	CAWGIGLTNTGELFF
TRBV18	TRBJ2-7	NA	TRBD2	TGTGCCAGCTCACGAAGCGGGAGCTCCTACGAGCAGTACTTC	CASSRSGSSYEQYF
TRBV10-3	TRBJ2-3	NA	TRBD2	TGTGCCATTGGGACTAGCGGGGGGGCTGGTACGCAGTATTTT	CAIGTSGGAGTQYF
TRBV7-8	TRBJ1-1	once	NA	TGTGCCAGCAGCTTAGAGGCTGGGCAGGCCTCTGGGACTGAAGCTTTCTTT	CASSLEAGQASGTEAFF
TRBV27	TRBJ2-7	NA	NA	TGTGCCAGCAGTCCTTATCCCGGCAGGGAAGGGAACGAGCAGTACTTC	CASSPYPGREGNEQYF
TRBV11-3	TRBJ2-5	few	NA	TGTGCCAGCAGCTTAGATCAAGGCAGCGGGGAGACCCAGTACTTC	CASSLDQGSGETQYF
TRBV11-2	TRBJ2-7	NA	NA	TGTGCCAGCAGCTTAGGTGCGGCAGACTACGAGCAGTACTTC	CASSLGAADYEQYF
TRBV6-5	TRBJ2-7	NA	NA	TGTGCCAGCAGTTACGACAGCTACGAGCAGTACTTC	CASSYDSYEQYF
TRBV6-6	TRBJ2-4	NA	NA	TGTGCCAGCGGGGGGAAAAACATTCAGTACTTC	CASGGKNIQYF
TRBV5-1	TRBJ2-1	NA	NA	TGCGCCAGCAGCGGAGGAGGAGGCTCCTACAATGAGCAGTTCTTC	CASSGGGGSYNEQFF
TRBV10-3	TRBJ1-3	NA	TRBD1	TGTGCCATCAGCGAGAGAGGGGGCTTAAGAAACACCATATATTTT	CAISERGGLRNTIYF
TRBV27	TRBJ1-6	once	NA	TGTGCCAGCAGTTCGTCTCCTAGGCAGGGTGGCTCACCCCTCCACTTT	CASSSSPRQGGSPLHF
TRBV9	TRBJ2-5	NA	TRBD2	TGTGCCAGCAGCCCAGCGGGGACTCAAGGCGGTGGAGAGACCCAGTACTTC	CASSPAGTQGGGETQYF
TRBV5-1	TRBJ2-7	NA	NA	TGCGCCAGCAGGCCGGGTTCCTCCTACGAGCAGTACTTC	CASRPGSSYEQYF
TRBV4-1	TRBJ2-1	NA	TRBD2	TGCGCCAGCAGCCTTGGGCTAGCGGGGTCCCTTTACAATGAGCAGTTCTTC	CASSLGLAGSLYNEQFF
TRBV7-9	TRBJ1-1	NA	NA	TGTGCCAGCATCTCCGGAGGGTTCACTGAAGCTTTCTTT	CASISGGFTEAFF
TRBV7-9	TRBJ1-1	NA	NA	TGTGCCAGCAGCTTAGTGCAGGGAGGTACTGAAGCTTTCTTT	CASSLVQGGTEAFF
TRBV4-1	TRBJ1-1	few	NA	TGCGCCAGCAGCCCAATAGGGGGAAACAGCGAAGCTTTCTTT	CASSPIGGNSEAFF
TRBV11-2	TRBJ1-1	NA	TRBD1	TGTGCCAGCAGCCAACAGGGGGCTGAAGCTTTCTTT	CASSQQGAEAFF
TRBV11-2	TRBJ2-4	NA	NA	TGTGCCAGCAGCCAAGGATGGGGGCCAGCCAAAAACATTCAGTACTTC	CASSQGWGPAKNIQYF
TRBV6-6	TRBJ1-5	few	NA	TGTGCCAGCAAAAAGAACGGTAGCAATCAGCCCCAGCATTTT	CASKKNGSNQPQHF
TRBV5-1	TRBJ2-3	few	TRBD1	TGCGCCAGCAGCGCTGGACAGGTCACAGATACGCAGTATTTT	CASSAGQVTDTQYF
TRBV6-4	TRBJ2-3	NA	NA	TGTGCCAGCAGTGTATCCGCGGGGTACACAGATACGCAGTATTTT	CASSVSAGYTDTQYF
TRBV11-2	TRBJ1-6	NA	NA	TGTGCCAGCAGCTTAACGGCGGGGGGGTCCTATAATTCACCCCTCCACTTT	CASSLTAGGSYNSPLHF
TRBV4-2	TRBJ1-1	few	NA	TGTGCCAGCACCGTGACAGAGAACACTGAAGCTTTCTTT	CASTVTENTEAFF
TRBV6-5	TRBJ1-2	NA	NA	TGTGCCAGCAGTTACCTACGATGGGACTCCAATGGCTACACCTTC	CASSYLRWDSNGYTF
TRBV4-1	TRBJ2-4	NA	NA	TGCGCCAGCAGCCAAGAGGGCTTTGGAGACTACAACATTCAGTACTTC	CASSQEGFGDYNIQYF
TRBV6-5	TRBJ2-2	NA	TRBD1	TGTGCCAGCAGTTACTGGACAGGGTACACCGGGGAGCTGTTTTTT	CASSYWTGYTGELFF
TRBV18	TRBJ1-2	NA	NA	TGTGCCAGCTCACCACTAAGCGGGGACACCTATGGCTACACCTTC	CASSPLSGDTYGYTF
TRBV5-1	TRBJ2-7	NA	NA	TGCGCCAGCAGCTTGCTATCGGGAGCCGGCGAGCAGTACTTC	CASSLLSGAGEQYF
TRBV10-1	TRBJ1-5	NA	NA	TGCGCCAGCAGTGGCAGTGGCAATCAGCCCCAGCATTTT	CASSGSGNQPQHF
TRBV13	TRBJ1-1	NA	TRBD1	TGTGCCAGCAGCCTGGGACAGGGAGGGGACTACACTGAAGCTTTCTTT	CASSLGQGGDYTEAFF
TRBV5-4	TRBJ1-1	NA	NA	TGTGCCAGCAGCTTGTCGGGGAGGACTGAAGCTTTCTTT	CASSLSGRTEAFF
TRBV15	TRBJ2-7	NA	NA	TGTGCCACCAGCAGTTCTAGGGGGGGTCTCCACGAGCAGTACTTC	CATSSSRGGLHEQYF
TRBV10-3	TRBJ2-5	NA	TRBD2	TGTGCCATCAGTGAGTCGGGGGGGTACCAAGAGACCCAGTACTTC	CAISESGGYQETQYF
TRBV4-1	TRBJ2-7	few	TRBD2	TGCGCCAGCAGCCAAGATGAGGAGCGGGGGGGCGAGCAGTACTTC	CASSQDEERGGEQYF
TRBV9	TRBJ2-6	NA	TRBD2	TGTGCCAGCAGCGTAAGCGGGGGGGCCTCTGGGGCCAACGTCCTGACTTTC	CASSVSGGASGANVLTF
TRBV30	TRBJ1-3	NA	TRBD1	TGTGCCCGGACGACGGGACAGGGGTCCGGAAACACCATATATTTT	CARTTGQGSGNTIYF
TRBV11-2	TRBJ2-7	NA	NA	TGTGCCAGCAGCCCGAGGATCGGGGGAACCCTCTACGAGCAGTACTTC	CASSPRIGGTLYEQYF
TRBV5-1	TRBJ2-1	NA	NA	TGCGCCAGCACGAGGGGGAACGGGGTGATGGGGAATGAGCAGTTCTTC	CASTRGNGVMGNEQFF
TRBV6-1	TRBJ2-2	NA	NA	TGTGCCAGCAGTGAAAGGGACACTCTCACCGGGGAGCTGTTTTTT	CASSERDTLTGELFF
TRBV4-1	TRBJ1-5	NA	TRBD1	TGCGCCAGCAGCCAGTATTTGGACAGGGTAAATCAGCCCCAGCATTTT	CASSQYLDRVNQPQHF
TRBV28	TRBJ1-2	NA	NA	TGTGCCAGCTCCTCGGGGAGGGCCCATGGCTACACCTTC	CASSSGRAHGYTF
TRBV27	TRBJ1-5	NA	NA	TGTGCCAGCAGTTTATTGGGGCAGATAAATCAGCCCCAGCATTTT	CASSLLGQINQPQHF
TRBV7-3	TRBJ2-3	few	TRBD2	TGTGCCAGCAGCCCGGGACTAGCGAGCCATACGCAGTATTTT	CASSPGLASHTQYF
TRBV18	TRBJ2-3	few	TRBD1	TGTGCCAGCTCACCACTGGTAGACAGGGGTACAGATACGCAGTATTTT	CASSPLVDRGTDTQYF
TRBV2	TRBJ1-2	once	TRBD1	TGTGCCAGCGGACAGGGGCCGTCTTACTATGGCTACACCTTC	CASGQGPSYYGYTF
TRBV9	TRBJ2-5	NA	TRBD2	TGTGCCAGCAGCCATCCCTTGACTAGCGGGACCCAAGAGACCCAGTACTTC	CASSHPLTSGTQETQYF
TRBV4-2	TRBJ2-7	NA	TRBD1	TGTGCCAGCAGCCAAGAGGACAGGGACTACGAGCAGTACTTC	CASSQEDRDYEQYF
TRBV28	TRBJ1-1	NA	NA	TGTGCCAGCAGTTTCAGAATAGACTCTGAAGCTTTCTTT	CASSFRIDSEAFF